These 23 T cell receptor beta chains originate from one sample sequenced in a study of shared clonotypes between healthy human individuals. Sequencing used immunoSEQ multiplex PCR; TCRdb keeps in-frame clones, though not all of them. The sample gives some 2 million clones, roughly 95% of which show up once; 0.1% to 0.15% is in the top ten. Material for sequencing was naive CD4+ T cells sorted from blood. The subset here: CD45RA+ positively selected. Receptor source: a man between 18 and 35 years old in good health.

This chain links TRBV11-1 with TRBJ2-5, with 7 bases fitting TRBD1. The CDR3 is 15 residues long. Looked up from germline, CDR1 is SGHAT and CDR2 is FQDESV (reference sequence). Trimming at V came to 3 bases and at J to 2 bases, leaving 6 bases not matched to a gene. CDR3 region: CASSFQGQPQETQYF. CDR3 bases: TGTGCCAGCAGCTTTCAGGGACAGCCTCAAGAGACCCAGTACTTC. Filled out from reference TRBV11-1 and TRBJ2-5, the complete variable domain reads EAEVAQSPRYKITEKSQAVAFWCDPISGHATLYWYRQILGQGPELLVQFQDESVVDDSQLPKDRFSAERLKGVDSTLKIQPAELGDSAMYLCASSFQGQPQETQYFGPGTRLLVL.

This clone was seen only once. The rearrangement uses TRBV6-5 and TRBJ1-2; 7 positions agree with TRBD1. Germline assignment: CDR1 MNHEY and CDR2 SVGAGI. With 7 bases clipped from V and 7 bases from J, the junction kept 3 bases outside the gene matches. This CDR3 is built from 11 residues. In nucleotides, the CDR3 is TGTGCCAGCAAAGCAGGGGGTGGCTACACCTTC. Translation: CASKAGGGYTF.

This rearrangement joins TRBV5-1 to TRBJ2-2, with D uncertain. There are 17 residues in the CDR3. CDR1 is SGHRS, CDR2 YFSETQ, per germline. Trimming took 4 bases from V and 1 from J, leaving 17 bases between them. CDR3 sequence reads: CASSPNILDGNTGELFF. In DNA, the CDR3 is TGCGCCAGCAGCCCCAATATACTCGACGGGAACACCGGGGAGCTGTTTTTT.

The chain recombines TRBV27 with TRBJ1-1, with 7 bases aligning to TRBD1. Germline lookup yields CDR1 MNHEY and CDR2 SMNVEV (reference sequence). J lost 5 bases, V lost 7 bases, and 10 bases had no gene match. The CDR3 totals 14 residues. In DNA, the CDR3 is TGTGCCAGCACCCTGACAGGGTGGAGTACTGAAGCTTTCTTT. Residues: CASTLTGWSTEAFF.

The chain joins TRBV5-4 to TRBJ2-7; tentative D call: TRBD1 (6 bases). The CDR3 extends over 15 amino acids. Germline V gene sequence: CDR1 SGHNT, CDR2 YYREEE (reference sequence). V was shortened by 0 bases and J by 5 bases, with 15 bases between the two germline ends. The DNA of the CDR3 is TGTGCCAGCAGCTTGGGAATGGCAGGGGTCAACGAGCAGTACTTC. Translated: CASSLGMAGVNEQYF.

The CDR3 DNA follows: TGTGCCAGCACCCCCTTCCAGGGCTCCTACGAGCAGTACTTC. It encodes CASTPFQGSYEQYF. V and J are TRBV6-1 and TRBJ2-7; tentatively, D is TRBD1 (5 bases). The V gene lost 7 bases and the J gene lost 0 bases, with 13 bases spanning the gap. This CDR3 has 14 residues. Per germline, CDR1 MNHNS and CDR2 SASEGT.

The rearrangement uses TRBV27 and TRBJ1-6; weak D call: TRBD1 (6 bases). There are 15 residues in the CDR3. Trimming took 5 bases from V and 7 from J, leaving 15 bases between them. CDR1 and CDR2 (germline): MNHEY, SMNVEV (reference sequence). The CDR3 region has the DNA TGTGCCAGCAGTCCCCTCGGGGGGGCCAATTCACCCCTCCACTTT. It encodes CASSPLGGANSPLHF.

The gene calls are TRBV11-2 and TRBJ1-4, with D uncertain. The CDR3 is 18 amino acids. Trimming took 2 bases from V and 0 from J, leaving 16 bases between them. Germline lookup yields CDR1 SGHAT and CDR2 FQNNGV. CDR3 region: CASSLQLSTASTNEKLFF. CDR3 coding DNA: TGTGCCAGCAGCTTACAACTCTCAACAGCTTCAACTAATGAAAAACTGTTTTTT. The entire variable domain, with the rest obtained from reference TRBV11-2 and TRBJ1-4, is as follows: EAGVAQSPRYKIIEKRQSVAFWCNPISGHATLYWYQQILGQGPKLLIQFQNNGVVDDSQLPKDRFSAERLKGVDSTLKIQPAKLEDSAVYLCASSLQLSTASTNEKLFFGSGTQLSVL.

The chain links TRBV7-9 to TRBJ2-1; 8 bases are a match to TRBD2. Germline V gene lookup returns CDR1 SEHNR and CDR2 FQNEAQ (reference sequence). The CDR3 consists of 12 residues. V was pared by 1 base and J by 15 bases, with 5 bases of the junction left unmatched. The CDR3 protein is CASSLGAGGRFF. The DNA for the CDR3 is TGTGCCAGCAGCTTAGGCGCGGGGGGCCGGTTCTTC.

The chain recombines TRBV4-1 with TRBJ2-5; 7 positions match TRBD2. The germline V gene has CDR1 MGHRA and CDR2 YSYEKL. The CDR3 runs to 15 residues. With V trimmed by 3 bases and J by 5 bases, 9 bases remained unmatched. CDR3 sequence (DNA): TGCGCCAGCAGCCAGGTGAGCGGGGTGTGGGAGACCCAGTACTTC. It yields the protein CASSQVSGVWETQYF.

In the case of this clone: A much larger clone is a single base away; this may be a read error. Other DNA sequences from this sample encode an identical CDR3 as well. The chain combines TRBV7-2 with TRBJ1-2, with TRBD1 identical over 7 bases. The V gene end was trimmed by 0 bases and the J gene end by 4 bases; junction bases not matched to a gene: 2. The CDR3 contains 14 residues. The germline CDR1 and CDR2 sequences are SGHTA and FQGNSA. The CDR3 DNA sequence: TGTGCCAGCAGCTTAGCCGGGACAGCCTATGGCTACACCTTC. It yields the protein CASSLAGTAYGYTF.

V is TRBV2 and J is TRBJ2-7, with D possibly TRBD1 on 5 matching bases. The germline V gene encodes CDR1 SNHLY and CDR2 FYNNEI. The CDR3 consists of 16 residues. Trimming removed 0 bases at V and 1 base at J, with 13 bases between. CDR3 loop: CASSEALQGKSYEQYF. The DNA for the CDR3 is TGTGCCAGCAGTGAAGCTTTGCAGGGCAAATCCTACGAGCAGTACTTC.

This chain connects TRBV7-2 to TRBJ1-6, with 8 bases lining up with TRBD1. The CDR3 has 15 residues. The V gene's germline CDR1 is SGHTA and CDR2 FQGNSA. J gave up 7 bases and V 5 bases, and 7 bases lay outside the gene matches. CDR3 sequence reads: CASSPGQVYNSPLHF. CDR3 DNA sequence: TGTGCCAGCAGCCCGGGACAGGTATACAATTCACCCCTCCACTTT.

Notes on this clone: Being one base from a much bigger clone, this may be a read error. Other DNA sequences in this sample translate to the same CDR3. V usage is TRBV5-4 and J usage is TRBJ1-2, with a weak D call TRBD1 (6 bases). The CDR3 spans 12 residues. V was shortened by 4 bases and J by 4 bases, with 8 bases between the two germline ends. The germline CDR1 and CDR2 sequences are SGHNT and YYREEE (reference sequence). CDR3 nucleotides: TGTGCCAGCAGCCTGGACAGCTATGGCTACACCTTC. It is translated as CASSLDSYGYTF.

The V call is TRBV27, the J call TRBJ2-7; D not resolved. This CDR3 has 13 amino acids. V dropped 6 bases and J dropped 6 bases, with 15 bases sitting between them. Germline V gene lookup returns CDR1 MNHEY and CDR2 SMNVEV (reference sequence). The CDR3 nucleotides are TGTGCCAGCAGCCCTGACTTGATCGGCGAGCAGTACTTC. This gives the protein CASSPDLIGEQYF.

With regard to this clone: The same CDR3 is also encoded by other DNA sequences in this sample. This sequence joins TRBV18 and TRBJ1-6; 7 bases line up with TRBD1. V lost 3 bases to trimming and J lost 10 bases; unmatched junction nucleotides: 6. The CDR3 consists of 14 residues. Germline V gene lookup returns CDR1 KGHSH and CDR2 LQKENI. The CDR3 is CASSPDRAGSPLHF. CDR3 nucleotides: TGTGCCAGCTCACCCGACAGGGCTGGCTCACCCCTCCACTTT.

The chain has TRBV7-9 and TRBJ2-5; 10 nucleotides align to TRBD2. The V gene end was trimmed by 3 bases and the J gene end by 5 bases; junction bases not matched to a gene: 6. The germline gives CDR1 SEHNR, CDR2 FQNEAQ (reference sequence). The CDR3 runs to 15 residues. CDR3 nucleotide sequence: TGTGCCAGCAGCTTCCTAGCGGGAGTTGTGGAGACCCAGTACTTC. Protein product: CASSFLAGVVETQYF. The variable domain in full, with the rest retrieved from reference TRBV7-9 and TRBJ2-5, is DTGVSQNPRHKITKRGQNVTFRCDPISEHNRLYWYRQTLGQGPEFLTYFQNEAQLEKSRLLSDRFSAERPKGSFSTLEIQRTEQGDSAMYLCASSFLAGVVETQYFGPGTRLLVL.

The chain is built from TRBV5-1 and TRBJ2-7; D may match TRBD1 or TRBD2 (5 bases each). There are 12 residues in the CDR3. Looked up from germline, CDR1 is SGHRS and CDR2 is YFSETQ. The V end lost 3 bases, the J end lost 6 bases, and 10 bases lay between the germline ends. The CDR3 DNA reads TGCGCCAGCAGCTGGGACCGAGGCGAGCAGTACTTC. Amino acids: CASSWDRGEQYF.

The V call is TRBV14, the J call TRBJ1-3; D gene uncertain. Per the germline V gene, CDR1 is SGHDN and CDR2 is FVKESK. V was clipped by 1 base and J by 1 base, with 5 bases between them. The CDR3 runs to 14 residues. CDR3 sequence reads: CASSQGQSGNTIYF. DNA for the CDR3: TGTGCCAGCAGCCAAGGGCAGTCTGGAAACACCATATATTTT.

The chain couples TRBV6-7 to TRBJ2-1; 8 bases align to TRBD2. TRBV6-7 falls under the ORF class, with uncertain function. V shed 4 bases and J 5 bases; nucleotides not matched to a gene: 16. The CDR3 length is 18 residues. The CDR3, as DNA: TGTGCCAGCAGTTCTACGCCCCTCTTTACTAGCGGAGACAATGAGCAGTTCTTC. It is translated as CASSSTPLFTSGDNEQFF.

There are many counts of this clone. The V and J genes are TRBV2 and TRBJ1-6, with TRBD1 identical over 8 bases. CDR1 is SNHLY, CDR2 FYNNEI, per germline. Trimming removed 3 bases from V and 0 bases from J; junction bases left unmatched: 4. The CDR3 sequence is 17 residues long. The CDR3 nucleotides are TGTGCCAGCAGTGACGGGACAGGAAGCTCCTATAATTCACCCCTCCACTTT. It is translated as CASSDGTGSSYNSPLHF.

About this clone itself: Germline and junction disagree at one end, which may indicate a read error. The chain carries TRBV30 and TRBJ1-1, with D perhaps matching TRBD1 (6 bases). Germline CDR1 GTSNPN, CDR2 SVGIG (reference sequence). The CDR3 length is 13 residues. In DNA, the CDR3 is TGTGCCTGGAGTGACGGTGGGGGCCCGACTCTAACCTTT. Translated, it gives CAWSDGGGPTLTF.

The rearrangement uses TRBV11-2 and TRBJ2-7; 7 bases map to TRBD1. Looked up from germline, CDR1 is SGHAT and CDR2 is FQNNGV. This CDR3 is 15 amino acids long. The J segment lost 1 base and the V segment lost 6 bases, leaving 9 bases of the junction unmatched. The CDR3 loop reads CASRSPGTASYEQYF. The CDR3 DNA is TGTGCCAGCAGATCCCCCGGGACAGCGTCCTACGAGCAGTACTTC.